This T cell receptor beta chain came from a study of molecular identifiers for immune sequencing clone quantification. Study-wide results and caveats: Jurkat TCR RNA spiked in from one cell reportedly remained identifiable amid approximately 970,000 naive cells.

The authors built bulk TCR libraries by previously described methods with listed TCR primers. Via MiXCR, TCRdb re-called the PCR reads, giving one row per CDR3 protein. The sample includes about 640,000 distinct CDR3 sequences, 15% to 20% of them seen just once. CDR3 length: 14 residues. V was pared by 1 base and J by 4 bases, with 11 bases between. Germline loops: CDR1 MNHEY, CDR2 SVGAGI. There are many counts of this clonotype. The target antigen is unknown. The specimen sequenced was naive CD8+ T cells from blood, with Jurkat cell RNA spiked in. Indicated subset: FACS-sorted CD8+CD4-CCR7+CD45RA+ naive T cells. The receptor was derived from a human donor in good health. Some libraries in this study had Jurkat cell RNA spiked in. The V and J genes are TRBV6-5 and TRBJ2-7; D may correspond to TRBD1 or TRBD2 (6 bases each). The CDR3 DNA reads TGTGCCAGCAGTTACTTCAGGGGAGGTTACGAGCAGTACTTC. Its translation is CASSYFRGGYEQYF.